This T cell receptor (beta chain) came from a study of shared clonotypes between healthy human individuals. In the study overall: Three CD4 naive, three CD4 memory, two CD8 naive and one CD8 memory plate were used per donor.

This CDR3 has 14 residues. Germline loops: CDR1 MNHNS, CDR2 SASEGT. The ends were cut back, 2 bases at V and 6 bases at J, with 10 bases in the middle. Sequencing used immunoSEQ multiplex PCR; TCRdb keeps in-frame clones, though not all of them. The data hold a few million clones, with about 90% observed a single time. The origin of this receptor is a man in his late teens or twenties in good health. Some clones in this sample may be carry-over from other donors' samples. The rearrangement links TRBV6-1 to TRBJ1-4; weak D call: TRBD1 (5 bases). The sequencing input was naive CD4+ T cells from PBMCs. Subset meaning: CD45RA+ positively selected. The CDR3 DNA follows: TGTGCCAGCAGTGAACAGGGTCGGGATGAAAAACTGTTTTTT. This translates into CASSEQGRDEKLFF.